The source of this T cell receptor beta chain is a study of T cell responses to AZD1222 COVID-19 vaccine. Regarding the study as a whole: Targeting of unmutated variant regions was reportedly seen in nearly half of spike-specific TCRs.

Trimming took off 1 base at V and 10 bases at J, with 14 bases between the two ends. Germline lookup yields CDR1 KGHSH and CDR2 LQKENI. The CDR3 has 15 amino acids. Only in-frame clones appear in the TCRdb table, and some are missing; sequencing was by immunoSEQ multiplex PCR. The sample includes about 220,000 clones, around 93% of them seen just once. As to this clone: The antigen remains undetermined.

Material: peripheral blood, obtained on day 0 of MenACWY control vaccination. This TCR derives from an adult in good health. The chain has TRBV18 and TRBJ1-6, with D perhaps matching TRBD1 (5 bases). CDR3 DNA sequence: TGTGCCAGCTCACCACGGGACGGAGGAGGCTCACCCCTCCACTTT. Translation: CASSPRDGGGSPLHF.